These T cell receptor beta chains were read from a single sample in a study of spatial heterogeneity in lung cancer. TCRdb ran MiXCR on the 5' RACE reads and lists one entry per CDR3 protein. The sample has 20,000 to 25,000 distinct CDR3 sequences, about 3.3% seen once. The input for sequencing was PBMCs, taken at surgery. Source of these receptors: a female donor with early-stage non-small cell lung cancer. The CDR3 runs from the conserved cysteine through the conserved F or W. D genes are given only for firm matches. Clone size, where shown, is once, few, many, or a class for clones that have expanded.

D gene	V gene	J gene	clone size	CDR3 DNA	CDR3 protein
-	TRBV7-9	TRBJ2-2	many	TGTGCCAGCGAGGGGAAGTGGTCCGGGGAGCTGTTTTTT	CASEGKWSGELFF
TRBD2	TRBV20-1	TRBJ2-7	many	TGCAGTGCTAGGTTTGGACTAGCGGTGCCCTACGAGCAGTACTTC	CSARFGLAVPYEQYF
TRBD2	TRBV20-1	TRBJ2-5	medium-sized	TGCAGTGCTAGAGATTCGGCTAGCGGGAGGGCCTCCCAAGAGACCCAGTACTTC	CSARDSASGRASQETQYF
-	TRBV21-1	TRBJ1-2	many	TGTGCCAGCACCCCAGGGCTAGGGGGCGCTTGTGGCTACACCTTC	CASTPGLGGACGYTF
-	TRBV27	TRBJ2-6	many	TGTGCCAGCACCCCCCTGGGTAGCTCTGGGGCCAACGTCCTGACTTTC	CASTPLGSSGANVLTF
TRBD1	TRBV27	TRBJ1-6	-	TGTGCCAGCAGTGCTATCGGGACAGGGGCTTCACCCCTCCACTTT	CASSAIGTGASPLHF
TRBD2	TRBV12-3/TRBV12-4	TRBJ2-1	few	TGTGCCAGCAGCCCCCCGGGAGGGACCAATGAGCAGTTCTTC	CASSPPGGTNEQFF
-	TRBV27	TRBJ1-5	many	TGTGCCAGCAGTCCCCGGGACGCCTTGGAGCCCCAGCATTTT	CASSPRDALEPQHF
-	TRBV2	TRBJ2-1	many	TGTGCCACCCGGGGTAGCGGCATTAATAGCTCCTACAATGAGCAGTTCTTC	CATRGSGINSSYNEQFF
TRBD1	TRBV7-9	TRBJ2-5	medium-sized	TGTGCCAGCAGCAGGGGGCGGACAGATCACGCTGTTTACTTC	CASSRGRTDHAVYF
-	TRBV27	TRBJ1-5	many	TGTGCCAGCAGCCCTACAGGCCATCAGCCCCAGCATTTT	CASSPTGHQPQHF
TRBD2	TRBV9	TRBJ2-5	many	TGTGCCAGCAGCGTAGCTGCGACTAGCGCAACCCAGTACTTC	CASSVAATSATQYF